This T cell receptor (beta chain) was recorded in a study of memory CD4+ T cells and cytomegalovirus serostatus. Study-level information: This sample comes from healthy Belgian adults, 9 CMV seropositive, 24 seronegative.

Broader study findings: The CMV-associated TCR signature appears largely within the CD4+ memory repertoire.

The sort gate was single viable CD3+CD4+CD8-CD45RO+ cells for memory CD4+ T cells. Positive selection with CD4 microbeads enriched total CD4+ T cells. TCRdb keeps only in-frame clones here, not all; method: immunoSEQ multiplex PCR. The sample includes 50,000 to 70,000 clones, 70% to 80% of them seen just once. CDR3 length: 14 amino acids. The J segment lost 5 bases and the V segment lost 5 bases, leaving 4 bases of the junction unmatched. Germline CDR1 is SEHNR and CDR2 is FQNEAQ (reference sequence). Details on this clone: Its cognate antigen is unknown.

This chain joins TRBV7-9 and TRBJ1-4; 8 bases line up with TRBD1. The TCR comes from an adult in good health and CMV-seronegative. What was sequenced was memory CD4+ T cells from blood. CDR3: CASSHRQGNEKLFF. Written as DNA, the CDR3 is TGTGCCAGCAGCCACCGACAGGGGAATGAAAAACTGTTTTTT.